Below are 21 T cell receptor beta chains sequenced from a single sample in a study of human T cells and chemical hapten exposure listed by TCRdb under 2021. This sample's time point label indicates: pre-sensitization, week 0. Read against the paper, the sample's treatment or condition label means: therapeutic diphenylcyclopropenone sensitization with weekly scalp DPC. Libraries were prepared through RACE. Sequencing used a NextSeq 500. TCRdb's own reprocessing of the public reads used fastp at Q25 and MiXCR and kept productive beta chains. Rows matching on CDR3 protein sequence are summarized as one entry with the most common DNA and genes. The sample has tens of thousands of distinct CDR3 sequences on record, nearly 10% of them singletons. The ten largest clones represent around 3.6% of the sample. The specimen was whole blood, collected in connection with sensitization to the hapten diphenylcyclopropenone (DPC). The receptors originated from a woman aged 35 to 49 with alopecia areata. Some clones in this sample may be carry-over from other donors' samples.

This clonotype was observed many times. The chain employs TRBV9 and TRBJ2-2; D is possibly TRBD1 (5 bases). Between the trimmed V and J ends, which lost 0 bases and 6 bases, there was a span of 6 bases. The germline gives CDR1 SGDLS, CDR2 YYNGEE. CDR3 length: 13 amino acids. CDR3 nucleotides: TGTGCCAGCAGCGTAGAGGGGTCCGGGGAGCTGTTTTTT. It yields the protein CASSVEGSGELFF.

This clonotype was counted many times. This rearrangement joins TRBV19 to TRBJ2-1, with TRBD2 matching 12 bases. Germline V CDR1 and CDR2: LNHDA, SQIVND (reference sequence). This CDR3 comprises 17 residues. J was trimmed by 7 bases and V by 6 bases; bases with no gene match: 13. Written as DNA, the CDR3 is TGTGCCAGTAGCACCTTCCGTCGGACTAGCGGGGCTAATGAGCAGTTCTTC. Translating gives CASSTFRRTSGANEQFF.

The V call is TRBV19, the J call TRBJ2-2, with a possible D match to TRBD1 (6 bases). Per germline, CDR1 LNHDA and CDR2 SQIVND (reference sequence). This CDR3 comprises 15 residues. Trimming cost V 3 bases and J 4 bases, with 12 bases left between them. CDR3 bases: TGTGCCAGTAGTATGGTCAGGGGTGTCACCGGGGAGCTGTTTTTT. This gives the protein CASSMVRGVTGELFF.

This clonotype was seen many times. The rearrangement uses TRBV7-3 and TRBJ1-2; TRBD1 might be the D (5 bases). This CDR3 comprises 12 residues. V lost 5 bases to trimming and J lost 7 bases, with 11 bases between them. Per the germline V gene, CDR1 is SGHTA and CDR2 is FQGTGA. The chain's CDR3 is CASSPRTIGYTF. CDR3 DNA sequence: TGTGCCAGCAGCCCCCGGACAATTGGCTACACCTTC.

Ten or more counts support this clonotype. The CDR3 sequence: CASRGQGATNYGYTF. For the CDR3, the DNA is TGTGCCAGCAGAGGACAGGGGGCTACTAACTATGGCTACACCTTC. This chain connects TRBV6-5 to TRBJ1-2; 11 bases align to TRBD1. Trimming cost V 6 bases and J 0 bases; bases outside gene matches: 3. Germline CDR1 reads MNHEY; CDR2 reads SVGAGI. The CDR3 consists of 15 residues.

This chain uses TRBV2 with TRBJ2-1; 10 bases line up with TRBD2. The trim removed 8 bases at V and 2 bases at J, leaving 0 bases unmatched. This CDR3 spans 13 amino acids. Germline V gene data show CDR1 as SNHLY and CDR2 as FYNNEI. CDR3 coding DNA: TGTGCCAGCGGACTAGCGGCCTACAATGAGCAGTTCTTC. Protein product: CASGLAAYNEQFF.

This clonotype was found many times. The chain carries TRBV7-9 and TRBJ1-5; 9 nucleotides line up with TRBD1. Germline V gene data show CDR1 as SEHNR and CDR2 as FQNEAQ (reference sequence). The V and J ends lost 3 bases and 7 bases, in that order; junction bases with no gene match: 7. The CDR3 is 15 amino acids. In nucleotides, the CDR3 is TGTGCCAGCAGCTTGGGACAGGGCAGTGTCCAGCCCCAGCATTTT. It codes for CASSLGQGSVQPQHF.

Only a few counts were recorded for this clonotype. This rearrangement joins TRBV3-1 to TRBJ2-7, with TRBD2 identical over 12 bases. Germline V gene data show CDR1 as LGHDT and CDR2 as YNNKEL (reference sequence). V lost 0 bases, J lost 10 bases, and 7 bases stayed unmatched. The CDR3 has 15 residues. The CDR3 bases are TGTGCCAGCAGCCAAGAACCTAGCGGGGGGGTGTTTCAGTACTTC. It translates to CASSQEPSGGVFQYF.

There are many counts of this clonotype. This chain joins TRBV7-8 and TRBJ2-7; maybe TRBD2 (6 bases). Germline V gene lookup returns CDR1 SGHVS and CDR2 FQNEAQ. Trimming took 5 bases from V and 2 from J, leaving 16 bases between them. This CDR3 comprises 15 residues. The CDR3 DNA is TGTGCCAGCAGCCCCGAGTGGGCGGGGACCTACGAGCAGTACTTC. This encodes CASSPEWAGTYEQYF.

The rearrangement joins TRBV20-1 to TRBJ2-5; no definite D call. Deletions cut 4 bases from V and 3 bases from J, with 6 bases between. The CDR3 spans 11 residues. CDR1 and CDR2 (germline): DFQATT, SNEGSKA (reference sequence). The CDR3 coding sequence is TGCAGTGCTATGCCGAAAGAGACCCAGTACTTC. It codes for CSAMPKETQYF.

This clonotype was recorded a few times. This rearrangement joins TRBV6-2 or TRBV6-3 to TRBJ2-7; D tentatively fits TRBD1 or TRBD2 (5 bases each). The germline V gene has CDR1 MNHEY and CDR2 SVGEGT. The CDR3 runs to 16 residues. The V and J ends lost 4 bases and 2 bases respectively, with 18 bases between them. This CDR3 reads CASSWGPRDAAYEQYF. DNA for the CDR3: TGTGCCAGCAGTTGGGGCCCCCGGGACGCTGCCTACGAGCAGTACTTC.

The V gene is TRBV18, the J gene TRBJ2-7, with TRBD1 as a possible D gene (5 bases). V was shortened by 6 bases and J by 0 bases, with 12 bases between the two germline ends. Germline CDR1 reads KGHSH; CDR2 reads LQKENI. CDR3 length: 14 amino acids. The CDR3 DNA is TGTGCCAGCTCCAAGACAGAAAGCTCCTACGAGCAGTACTTC. The encoded protein is CASSKTESSYEQYF.

This clonotype was found many times. The J gene is TRBJ1-2, the V gene TRBV2, with D possibly being TRBD1 (6 bases). Germline lookup yields CDR1 SNHLY and CDR2 FYNNEI. This CDR3 is built from 14 residues. Trimming cost V 3 bases and J 2 bases, with 10 bases left between them. CDR3 DNA: TGTGCCAGCAGTGAGGACAGCCCGAACTATGGCTACACCTTC. It specifies CASSEDSPNYGYTF.

The CDR3 coding sequence is TGTGCCAGCAGCCAACACGGGGACTATGGCTACACCTTC. It yields the protein CASSQHGDYGYTF. The genes are TRBV4-2 and TRBJ1-2; D unclear. Trimming took 2 bases from V and 3 from J, leaving 7 bases between them. Germline CDR1 reads LGHNA; CDR2 reads YNFKEQ. The CDR3 covers 13 residues.

This sequence joins TRBV7-6 and TRBJ1-6; D gene unclear. This CDR3 region has 14 residues. Trimming left V 5 bases short and J 7 bases short, with 12 bases between. Germline V gives CDR1 SGHVS, CDR2 FNYEAQ. The CDR3 loop is CASSPSDGNSPLHF. DNA of the CDR3: TGTGCCAGCAGCCCGAGTGACGGAAATTCACCCCTCCACTTT.

This clonotype was recorded a few times. The rearrangement joins TRBV28 to TRBJ1-2; unclear D gene. Germline assignment: CDR1 MDHEN and CDR2 SYDVKM. Trimming took 3 bases from V and 0 from J, leaving 11 bases between them. The CDR3 has 15 amino acids. CDR3 bases: TGTGCCAGCAGTTTGAGTACGGAGGCTAACTATGGCTACACCTTC. This codes for CASSLSTEANYGYTF.

V gene TRBV28 combines with J gene TRBJ2-1, with D perhaps TRBD1 (5 bases). Germline V gives CDR1 MDHEN, CDR2 SYDVKM. The germline V and J ends were trimmed by 3 bases and 8 bases, with 17 bases remaining between them. The CDR3 is 15 residues long. CDR3 sequence (DNA): TGTGCCAGCAGTTTCTCGGGCCAGGGTCAGCATGAGCAGTTCTTC. Translation gives CASSFSGQGQHEQFF.

This clonotype was observed at least ten times. The CDR3 bases are TGCAGTGCTAGGGACAGGGGGGATAATTCACCCCTCCACTTT. Its translation is CSARDRGDNSPLHF. This chain uses TRBV20-1 with TRBJ1-6, with TRBD1 identical over 10 bases. The CDR3 spans 14 residues. The ends lost 3 bases at V and 5 bases at J; junction bases unmatched: 1. Looked up from germline, CDR1 is DFQATT and CDR2 is SNEGSKA (reference sequence).

This clonotype has a count of ten or more. The J gene is TRBJ2-3, the V gene TRBV5-1, with 7 positions matching TRBD2. Germline CDR1 SGHRS, CDR2 YFSETQ. CDR3 size: 15 residues. Unmatched junction bases numbered 18, after V lost 3 bases and J lost 14 bases. The CDR3 DNA sequence: TGCGCCAGCAGCTCCACCCCTGAGATAGCGGGTCTCCGGTATTTT. Translation: CASSSTPEIAGLRYF. Combining the CDR3 with reference TRBV5-1 and TRBJ2-3 gives the whole variable domain KAGVTQTPRYLIKTRGQQVTLSCSPISGHRSVSWYQQTPGQGLQFLFEYFSETQRNKGNFPGRFSGRQFSNSRSEMNVSTLELGDSALYLCASSSTPEIAGLRYFGPGTRLTVL.

This clonotype was recorded a few times. The CDR3 here is CASSLSTGWDTEAFF. The CDR3, as DNA: TGTGCCAGCAGCCTCTCCACAGGGTGGGACACTGAAGCTTTCTTT. J is TRBJ1-1 and V is TRBV7-9, with D perhaps matching TRBD1 (6 bases). This CDR3 region has 15 residues. Germline V gene data show CDR1 as SEHNR and CDR2 as FQNEAQ (reference sequence). V dropped 5 bases and J dropped 3 bases, with 16 bases sitting between them.

This clonotype appeared many times. The chain joins TRBV29-1 to TRBJ1-1; the D is unclear. Germline assignment: CDR1 SQVTM and CDR2 ANQGSEA. The CDR3 has 12 amino acids. V dropped 3 bases and J dropped 6 bases, with 11 bases sitting between them. This chain's CDR3 is CSVEANRAEAFF. In DNA form, the CDR3 reads TGCAGCGTTGAGGCGAATCGGGCTGAAGCTTTCTTT.